Presented here are 21 T cell receptor beta chains from one specimen sequenced in a study of T cell repertoires in cytomegalovirus infection. TCRdb independently ran MiXCR on the reads; one entry per CDR3 protein. The sample shows approximately 170,000 distinct CDR3 sequences, 15% to 20% of them seen only once. Sequenced input: CD8+ T cells from PBMCs. The receptors originated from a human donor in good health (CMV status not recorded). Some clones in this sample may be carry-over from other donors' samples.

This clonotype has only a few counts. V and J are TRBV28 and TRBJ1-5; 9 positions match TRBD1. V shed 3 bases, J shed 3 bases, and the junction held 6 bases outside the gene matches. The germline gives CDR1 MDHEN, CDR2 SYDVKM. The CDR3 consists of 16 residues. The CDR3 DNA reads as TGTGCCAGCAGTTTCAGGACAGGGGATCTCAATCAGCCCCAGCATTTT. Translation gives CASSFRTGDLNQPQHF.

V usage is TRBV29-1 and J usage is TRBJ1-3; D is unclear. V lost 6 bases to trimming and J lost 5 bases, with 8 bases between them. The CDR3 is 11 amino acids. Germline V gene data show CDR1 as SQVTM and CDR2 as ANQGSEA. As DNA, the CDR3 is TGCAGCGTCCCTGACAGAAACACCATATATTTT. It encodes CSVPDRNTIYF. Full variable domain (outside the CDR3, taken from reference TRBV29-1 and TRBJ1-3): SAVISQKPSRDICQRGTSLTIQCQVDSQVTMMFWYRQQPGQSLTLIATANQGSEATYESGFVIDKFPISRPNLTFSTLTVSNMSPEDSSIYLCSVPDRNTIYFGEGSWLTVV.

V usage is TRBV7-9 and J usage is TRBJ1-1; 7 bases align to TRBD1. The germline V gene has CDR1 SEHNR and CDR2 FQNEAQ (reference sequence). CDR3 length: 14 residues. The V gene end was trimmed by 1 base and the J gene end by 5 bases; junction bases not matched to a gene: 4. CDR3 coding DNA: TGTGCCAGCAGCTTAGACAGGGGATGGACTGAAGCTTTCTTT. This codes for CASSLDRGWTEAFF. The entire variable domain, with the rest obtained from reference TRBV7-9 and TRBJ1-1, is as follows: DTGVSQNPRHKITKRGQNVTFRCDPISEHNRLYWYRQTLGQGPEFLTYFQNEAQLEKSRLLSDRFSAERPKGSFSTLEIQRTEQGDSAMYLCASSLDRGWTEAFFGQGTRLTVV.

The V call is TRBV13, the J call TRBJ2-3; a weak D match, TRBD2 (6 bases). Germline values: CDR1 PRHDT, CDR2 FYEKMQ (reference sequence). Between the trimmed V and J ends, which lost 3 bases and 1 base, there was a span of 11 bases. CDR3 size: 15 residues. In DNA, the CDR3 is TGTGCCAGCAGCTTTGCGGGAAGGGGCACAGATACGCAGTATTTT. This codes for CASSFAGRGTDTQYF.

This clonotype has just a few counts. The rearrangement links TRBV14 to TRBJ1-2; D ambiguous. In germline, CDR1 is SGHDN, CDR2 FVKESK. V lost 4 bases to trimming and J lost 8 bases, with 17 bases between them. This CDR3 is built from 14 residues. The CDR3 nucleotides are TGTGCCAGCAGCCCGGTGGGCGGAGCAGAAGGCTACACCTTC. Translated: CASSPVGGAEGYTF.

This clonotype turned up a few times. This sequence joins TRBV12-3 or TRBV12-4 and TRBJ2-3; D may be TRBD2 (5 bases). The CDR3 sequence is 14 residues long. Trimming took off 6 bases at V and 2 bases at J, with 12 bases between the two ends. CDR3: CASSSTRDTDTQYF. CDR3 in DNA: TGTGCCAGCAGCTCCACTAGAGACACAGATACGCAGTATTTT.

This chain joins TRBV12-3 or TRBV12-4 and TRBJ2-2; D possibly corresponds to TRBD2 (5 bases). The ends were cut back, 8 bases at V and 1 base at J, with 17 bases in the middle. The CDR3 runs to 16 residues. CDR3 coding DNA: TGTGCCAGCGGAAATACACGGGAACAGAACACCGGGGAGCTGTTTTTT. Protein sequence: CASGNTREQNTGELFF.

This clonotype was recorded a few times. This chain joins TRBV6-8 and TRBJ1-2; no definite D call. The CDR3 is made up of 12 amino acids. CDR1 is MNHGY, CDR2 SAAAGT, per germline. Trimming took 4 bases from V and 6 from J, leaving 9 bases between them. The CDR3 DNA follows: TGTGCCAGCAGTTTGAGGCAAGATGGCTACACCTTC. Translation gives CASSLRQDGYTF.

This clonotype appeared many times. The V and J genes are TRBV9 and TRBJ2-1; 8 nucleotides align to TRBD2. V dropped 0 bases and J dropped 4; count of bases not matched to a gene: 6. CDR1 is SGDLS and CDR2 is YYNGEE in the germline V gene. This CDR3 is 16 amino acids long. CDR3 in DNA: TGTGCCAGCAGCGTAGAGGGCGGGGGGTATTACAATGAGCAGTTCTTC. Encoded protein: CASSVEGGGYYNEQFF. Looking up the rest from reference TRBV9 and TRBJ2-1 gives the full variable domain: DSGVTQTPKHLITATGQRVTLRCSPRSGDLSVYWYQQSLDQGLQFLIQYYNGEERAKGNILERFSAQQFPDLHSELNLSSLELGDSALYFCASSVEGGGYYNEQFFGPGTRLTVL.

This rearrangement joins TRBV11-1 to TRBJ1-1; D is uncertain. Germline values: CDR1 SGHAT, CDR2 FQDESV (reference sequence). The CDR3 spans 11 residues. V gave up 3 bases and J gave up 8 bases, with 7 bases separating them. The CDR3 DNA follows: TGTGCCAGCAGCTTCTCCTGGGAAGCTTTCTTT. Residues: CASSFSWEAFF.

The rearrangement joins TRBV24-1 to TRBJ1-5, with a tentative D call TRBD1 (5 bases). Trimming stripped 2 bases from V and 2 bases from J, with 9 bases between. This CDR3 has 15 residues. The germline V gene encodes CDR1 KGHDR and CDR2 SFDVKD. The CDR3 protein is CATSDSRDGNQPQHF. CDR3 nucleotide sequence: TGTGCCACCAGTGATTCCAGGGATGGCAATCAGCCCCAGCATTTT.

This clonotype was found a few times. The J gene is TRBJ2-2, the V gene TRBV11-2; a weak D match, TRBD2 (5 bases). CDR3 length: 18 amino acids. Germline CDR1 reads SGHAT; CDR2 reads FQNNGV. The germline V and J ends were trimmed by 5 bases and 1 base, with 20 bases remaining between them. CDR3 sequence: CASSLHPRGSENTGELFF. The CDR3 DNA is TGTGCCAGCAGCCTCCATCCCCGGGGTAGCGAGAACACCGGGGAGCTGTTTTTT.

Written as DNA, the CDR3 is TGTGCCAGCAGCTTGGTTTCCAGGGGTGGTGAAAAACTGTTTTTT. Protein: CASSLVSRGGEKLFF. This chain joins TRBV7-6 and TRBJ1-4; TRBD1 is a possible D gene (6 bases). Germline V gene sequence: CDR1 SGHVS, CDR2 FNYEAQ. Trimming left V 3 bases short and J 7 bases short, with 15 bases between. CDR3 length: 15 amino acids.

This sequence joins TRBV6-2 or TRBV6-3 and TRBJ2-7, with unresolved D. V was pared by 6 bases and J by 7 bases, with 13 bases between. The length of the CDR3 is 12 residues. Germline V gives CDR1 MNHEY, CDR2 SVGEGT. CDR3 sequence (DNA): TGTGCCAGCAGCCTCCTGAACTTAGAGCAGTACTTC. This encodes CASSLLNLEQYF.

This clonotype showed up just a few times. J is TRBJ2-1 and V is TRBV7-8, with a weak D call TRBD2 (5 bases). Germline V lookup: CDR1 SGHVS, CDR2 FQNEAQ. With 1 base removed from V and 4 bases from J, the gap between germline ends came to 20 bases. This CDR3 is built from 18 residues. The CDR3 sequence is CASSLGGFQRLAYNEQFF. The CDR3 DNA reads TGTGCCAGCAGCTTAGGAGGATTCCAAAGGCTAGCTTACAATGAGCAGTTCTTC.

This clonotype has just a few counts. The V gene is TRBV2, the J gene TRBJ1-1; 12 nucleotides agree with TRBD1. The CDR3 spans 13 residues. V was pared by 8 bases and J by 5 bases, with 3 bases of the junction left unmatched. Per the germline V gene, CDR1 is SNHLY and CDR2 is FYNNEI. The CDR3 nucleotides read TGTGCCAGCGGGACAGGGGGCTATACTGAAGCTTTCTTT. This encodes CASGTGGYTEAFF.

This clonotype was counted between two and nine times. J is TRBJ2-2 and V is TRBV12-3 or TRBV12-4; D not resolved. This CDR3 comprises 13 residues. Trimming left V 5 bases short and J 4 bases short, with 8 bases between. The CDR3 region is CASSPGSTGELFF. DNA for the CDR3: TGTGCCAGCAGTCCTGGCAGCACCGGGGAGCTGTTTTTT.

This clonotype was detected only a few times. The chain employs TRBV7-3 and TRBJ1-1; unclear D gene. The length of the CDR3 is 12 residues. CDR1 is SGHTA and CDR2 is FQGTGA in the germline V gene. The V and J ends lost 4 bases and 8 bases respectively, with 11 bases between them. The DNA for the CDR3 is TGTGCCAGCAGCTATGGCGTGGGAGAAGCTTTCTTT. It translates to CASSYGVGEAFF.

The sample holds many counts of this clonotype. The J gene is TRBJ1-2, the V gene TRBV7-2; D gene uncertain. Germline V gene sequence: CDR1 SGHTA, CDR2 FQGNSA. This CDR3 has 12 amino acids. The ends were cut back, 6 bases at V and 4 bases at J, with 9 bases in the middle. The CDR3 coding sequence is TGTGCCAGCAGGGGCCGGAGCTATGGCTACACCTTC. This codes for CASRGRSYGYTF.

This clonotype was detected a few times. The chain links TRBV28 to TRBJ1-4; no clear D. Germline assignment: CDR1 MDHEN and CDR2 SYDVKM. V lost 6 bases and J lost 3, with 8 bases in between. The CDR3 length is 13 residues. The CDR3 protein is CASSRHANEKLFF. In DNA form, the CDR3 reads TGTGCCAGCAGCCGGCACGCTAATGAAAAACTGTTTTTT.

The chain uses TRBV29-1 and TRBJ2-5; 9 positions agree with TRBD1. Trimming took 7 bases from V and 4 from J; bases not matched to a gene: 16. Germline values: CDR1 SQVTM, CDR2 ANQGSEA. The CDR3 length is 16 residues. The CDR3 nucleotides are TGCAGCGCTATCCCCCTACAGGGGGCGATCAGAGAGACCCAGTACTTC. Translated, it gives CSAIPLQGAIRETQYF.